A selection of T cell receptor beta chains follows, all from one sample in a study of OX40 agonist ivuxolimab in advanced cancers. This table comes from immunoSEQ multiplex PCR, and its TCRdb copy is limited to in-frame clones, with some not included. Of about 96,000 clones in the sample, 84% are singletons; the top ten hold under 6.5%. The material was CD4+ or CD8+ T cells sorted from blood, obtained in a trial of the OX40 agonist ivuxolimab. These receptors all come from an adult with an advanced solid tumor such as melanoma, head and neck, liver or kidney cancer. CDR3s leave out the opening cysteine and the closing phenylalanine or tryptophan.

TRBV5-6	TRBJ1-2	ASSLKGNYGYT
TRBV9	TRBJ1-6	ASSVGVGKNSPLH
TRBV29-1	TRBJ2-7	SVPTAGSSYEQY
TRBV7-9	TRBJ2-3	ASSLAGQGVRGTDTQY
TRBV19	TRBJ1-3	ASSNRQGAGNTIY
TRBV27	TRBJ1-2	ASSASGGAGYGYT
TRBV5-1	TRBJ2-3	ASSLAAGPPTDTQY
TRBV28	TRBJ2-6	ASRGPGKYSGANVLT
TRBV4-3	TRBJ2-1	ASSQARRGANEQF
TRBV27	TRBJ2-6	ASTSVRGNPGANVLT
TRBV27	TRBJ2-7	ASSLNGPYEQY
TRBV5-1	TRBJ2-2	ASSSPLPGTAPNTGELF
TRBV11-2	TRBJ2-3	ASSLGAHSTDTQY
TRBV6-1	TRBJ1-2	ASSEQTGGYYGYT
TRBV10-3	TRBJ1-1	ATRGGQPNTEAF
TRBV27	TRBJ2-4	ASWGQKNIQY
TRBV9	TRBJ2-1	ASSVRGGSYNEQF
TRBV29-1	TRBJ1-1	SVEGPPHPNTEAF
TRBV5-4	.	ASSPDRSPGEQY
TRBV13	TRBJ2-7	ASQVGGREQY
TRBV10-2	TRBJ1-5	ASTPTGQGRQPQH
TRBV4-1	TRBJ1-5	ASSPLAMGGNQPQH
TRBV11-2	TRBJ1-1	ASSAATPNTEAF
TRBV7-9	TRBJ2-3	ASSFAEDTQY
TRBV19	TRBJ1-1	ASSIQGGGTEAF
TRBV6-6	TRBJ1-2	ASSYRSRWEADGYT
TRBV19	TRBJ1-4	ASSAGTGEIEKLF
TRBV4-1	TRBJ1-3	ASSQEPQNSGNTIY
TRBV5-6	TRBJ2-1	ASSLEMEANPSYNEQF
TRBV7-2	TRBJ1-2	ASSLTLEHPLRG
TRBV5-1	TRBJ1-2	ASSSRPTGDSYGYT
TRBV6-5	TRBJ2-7	ASSLGVSSYEQY
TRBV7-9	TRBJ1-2	ASSLATGGGSYGYT
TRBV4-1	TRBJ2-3	ASSTQGAGADTQY
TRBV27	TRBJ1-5	ASSPGAGRQPQH
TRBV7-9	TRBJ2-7	ASSGTGDSPYEQY
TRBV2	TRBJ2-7	ASIPDRGNGREQY
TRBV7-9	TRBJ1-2	ASSHGSYGYT
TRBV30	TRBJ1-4	AWSVSGRRNEKLF
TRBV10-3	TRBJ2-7	AISDRQAEQY
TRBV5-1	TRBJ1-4	ASSPGYGGEKLF
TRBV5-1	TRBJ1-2	ASGGKAGATDYGYT
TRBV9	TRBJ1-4	ASSVDGGGINEKLF
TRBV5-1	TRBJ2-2	ASSLEGDGGELF
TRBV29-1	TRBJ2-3	SVEDPGGSPDTQY
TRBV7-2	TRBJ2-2	ASSPGGGNTGELF
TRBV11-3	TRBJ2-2	ASSLDAGSYTGELF
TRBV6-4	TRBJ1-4	ASLGRANEKLF
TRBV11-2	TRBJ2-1	ASSLGTRSSYNEQF
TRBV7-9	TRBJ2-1	ASSSVRDNEQF
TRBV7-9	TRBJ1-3	ASSLVGLGPGNTIY
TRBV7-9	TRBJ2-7	ASSPVVYEQY
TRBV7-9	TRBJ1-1	ASSPDRGIGTNTEAF
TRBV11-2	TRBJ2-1	ASRPVLNNEQF
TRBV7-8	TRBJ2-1	ASSLGREREQF
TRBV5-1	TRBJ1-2	ASSYSGESDYGYT
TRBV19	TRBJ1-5	ASSIDRGGRDQPQH
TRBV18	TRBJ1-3	ASSGGSGNTIY
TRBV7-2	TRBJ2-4	ASSLDFSGAKNIQY